This T cell receptor beta chain was captured in a study of radiotherapy plus CTLA-4 blockade in lung cancer. The protocol was immunoSEQ multiplex PCR, while the TCRdb copy is restricted to in-frame clones and leaves out a portion. The table has approximately 75,000 clones, over 65% seen once. Worth noting for this clone: The antigen is unknown.

Findings and caveats of the study: After radiotherapy and ipilimumab, tumor-derived clones expanded in peripheral blood.

The CDR3 contains 15 residues. Trimming pared 4 bases from V and 5 bases from J, leaving 16 bases between. Germline V gives CDR1 SGHKS, CDR2 YYEKEE (reference sequence). Specimen: peripheral blood, collected from a patient treated with radiotherapy plus ipilimumab. This sequence was found in a human donor with non-small cell lung cancer who had a complete response to radiotherapy plus ipilimumab. V usage is TRBV5-5 and J usage is TRBJ2-1; no clear D. DNA for the CDR3: TGTGCCAGCAGCCGACCTGTAGCAGTCGACAATGAGCAGTTCTTC. It is translated as CASSRPVAVDNEQFF.